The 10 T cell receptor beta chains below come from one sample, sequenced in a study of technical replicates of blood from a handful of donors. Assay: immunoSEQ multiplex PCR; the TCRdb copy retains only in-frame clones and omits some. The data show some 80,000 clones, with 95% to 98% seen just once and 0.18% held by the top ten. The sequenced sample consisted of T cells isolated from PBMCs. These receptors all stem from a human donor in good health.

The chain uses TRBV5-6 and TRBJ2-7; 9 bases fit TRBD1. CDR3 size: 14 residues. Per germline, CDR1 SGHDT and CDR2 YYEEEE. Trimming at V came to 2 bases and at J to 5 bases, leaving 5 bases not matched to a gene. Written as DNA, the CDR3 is TGTGCCAGCAGCTTTCAAGGACAGGGGAACGAGCAGTACTTC. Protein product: CASSFQGQGNEQYF.

The CDR3 is CASSQRDSRSSYNSPLHF. The CDR3 region has the DNA TGCGCCAGCAGCCAACGGGACAGTCGGAGCTCCTATAATTCACCCCTCCACTTT. This chain connects TRBV4-1 to TRBJ1-6, with 7 bases identical to TRBD1. J gave up 0 bases and V 2 bases, and 7 bases lay outside the gene matches. The CDR3 covers 18 residues. CDR1 MGHRA and CDR2 YSYEKL come from the germline V gene.

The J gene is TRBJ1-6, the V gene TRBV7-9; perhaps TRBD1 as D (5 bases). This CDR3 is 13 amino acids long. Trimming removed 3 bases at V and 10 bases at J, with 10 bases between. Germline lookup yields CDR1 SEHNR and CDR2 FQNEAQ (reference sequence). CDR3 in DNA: TGTGCCAGCAGCTTCCCAGGGTACTCACCCCTCCACTTT. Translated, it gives CASSFPGYSPLHF. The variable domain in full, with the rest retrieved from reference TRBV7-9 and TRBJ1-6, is DTGVSQNPRHKITKRGQNVTFRCDPISEHNRLYWYRQTLGQGPEFLTYFQNEAQLEKSRLLSDRFSAERPKGSFSTLEIQRTEQGDSAMYLCASSFPGYSPLHFGNGTRLTVT.

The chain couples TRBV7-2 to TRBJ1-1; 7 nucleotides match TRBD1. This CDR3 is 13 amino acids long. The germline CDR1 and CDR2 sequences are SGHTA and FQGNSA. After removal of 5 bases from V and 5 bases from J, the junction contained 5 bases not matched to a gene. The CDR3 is CASSTRQGTEAFF. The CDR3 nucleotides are TGTGCCAGCAGCACCCGACAGGGTACTGAAGCTTTCTTT. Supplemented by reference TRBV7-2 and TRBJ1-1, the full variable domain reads GAGVSQSPSNKVTEKGKDVELRCDPISGHTALYWYRQSLGQGLEFLIYFQGNSAPDKSGLPSDRFSAERTGGSVSTLTIQRTQQEDSAVYLCASSTRQGTEAFFGQGTRLTVV.

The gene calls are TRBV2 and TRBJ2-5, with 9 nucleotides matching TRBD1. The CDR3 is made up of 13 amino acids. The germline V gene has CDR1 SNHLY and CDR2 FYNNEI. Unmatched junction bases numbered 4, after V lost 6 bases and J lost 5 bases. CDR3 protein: CASRPGTGETQYF. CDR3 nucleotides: TGTGCCAGCAGGCCCGGGACAGGGGAGACCCAGTACTTC. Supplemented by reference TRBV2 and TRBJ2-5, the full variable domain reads EPEVTQTPSHQVTQMGQEVILRCVPISNHLYFYWYRQILGQKVEFLVSFYNNEISEKSEIFDDQFSVERPDGSNFTLKIRSTKLEDSAMYFCASRPGTGETQYFGPGTRLLVL.

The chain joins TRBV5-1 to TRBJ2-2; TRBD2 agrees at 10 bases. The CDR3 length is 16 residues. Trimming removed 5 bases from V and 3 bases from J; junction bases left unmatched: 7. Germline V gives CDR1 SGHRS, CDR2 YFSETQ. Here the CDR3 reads CASRPPGTSDTGELFF. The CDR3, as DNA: TGCGCCAGCAGGCCACCCGGGACTAGCGACACCGGGGAGCTGTTTTTT.

In nucleotides, the CDR3 is TGTGCCAGCAGCCGACAGGGGGCCCGGAACACTGAAGCTTTCTTT. This gives the protein CASSRQGARNTEAFF. This rearrangement joins TRBV11-2 to TRBJ1-1; TRBD1 matches at 10 bases. Germline trimming cut 5 bases from V and 1 base from J; bases unmatched to any gene: 4. The length of the CDR3 is 15 residues. CDR1 and CDR2 (germline): SGHAT, FQNNGV.

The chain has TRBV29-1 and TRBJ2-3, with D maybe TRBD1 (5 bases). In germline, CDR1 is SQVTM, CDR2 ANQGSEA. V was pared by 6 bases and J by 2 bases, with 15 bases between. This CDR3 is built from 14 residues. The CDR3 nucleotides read TGCAGCGTCCGAATCGGACATTCCACAGATACGCAGTATTTT. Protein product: CSVRIGHSTDTQYF.

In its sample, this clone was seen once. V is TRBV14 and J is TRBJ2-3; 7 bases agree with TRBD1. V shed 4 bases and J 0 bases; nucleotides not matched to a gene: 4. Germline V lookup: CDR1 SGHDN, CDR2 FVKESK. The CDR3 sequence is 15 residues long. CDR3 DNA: TGTGCCAGCAGCCTGACAGGGTCTAGCACAGATACGCAGTATTTT. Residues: CASSLTGSSTDTQYF.

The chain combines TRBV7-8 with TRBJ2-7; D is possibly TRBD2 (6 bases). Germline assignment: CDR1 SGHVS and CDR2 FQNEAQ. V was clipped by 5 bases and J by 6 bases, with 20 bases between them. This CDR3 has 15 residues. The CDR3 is CASSLAGLGGSEQYF. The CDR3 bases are TGTGCCAGCAGCCTCGCGGGTCTCGGGGGTTCCGAGCAGTACTTC. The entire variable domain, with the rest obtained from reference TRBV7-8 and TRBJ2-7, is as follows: GAGVSQSPRYKVAKRGQDVALRCDPISGHVSLFWYQQALGQGPEFLTYFQNEAQLDKSGLPSDRFFAERPEGSVSTLKIQRTQQEDSAVYLCASSLAGLGGSEQYFGPGTRLTVT.